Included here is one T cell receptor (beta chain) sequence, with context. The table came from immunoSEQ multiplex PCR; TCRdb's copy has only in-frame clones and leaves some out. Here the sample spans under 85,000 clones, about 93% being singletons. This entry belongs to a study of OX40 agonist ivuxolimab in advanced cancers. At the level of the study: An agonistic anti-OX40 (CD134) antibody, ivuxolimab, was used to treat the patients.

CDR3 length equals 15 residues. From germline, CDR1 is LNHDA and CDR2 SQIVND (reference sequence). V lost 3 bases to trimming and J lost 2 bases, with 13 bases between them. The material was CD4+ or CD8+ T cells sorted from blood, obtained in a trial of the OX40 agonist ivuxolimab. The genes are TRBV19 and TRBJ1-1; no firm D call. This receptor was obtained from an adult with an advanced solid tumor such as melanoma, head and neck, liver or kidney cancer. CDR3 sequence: CASSITGPFNTEAFF. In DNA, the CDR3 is TGTGCCAGTAGTATCACTGGCCCTTTTAACACTGAAGCTTTCTTT.